The rows below give T cell receptor beta chains drawn from one sample of a study of T cell responses to AZD1222 COVID-19 vaccine. Some clones are missing from TCRdb's copy, which holds only in-frame ones; the method was immunoSEQ multiplex PCR. The profile covers 150,000 to 200,000 clones, with 85% to 90% appearing a single time and about 6% taken by the ten largest. Sequenced here: peripheral blood, sampled on day 0 of AZD1222 vaccination. All receptors come from an adult in good health. The CDR3 runs from the conserved cysteine through the conserved F or W. Each record gives: CDR3 DNA, CDR3 protein, D gene, V gene, clone size, J gene. The D gene is left open where the match is weak. Rows give clone size only sometimes, using once, few, many, or a class for an expanded clone.

TGTGCCAGCAGGGTGACAGGGGAGAATCAGCCCCAGCATTTT	CASRVTGENQPQHF	TRBD1	TRBV2	-	TRBJ1-5
TGTGCCACCAGTGGGGGGCGGGGGGTCACAGATACGCAGTATTTT	CATSGGRGVTDTQYF	TRBD2	TRBV24-1	once	TRBJ2-3
TGCGCCAGCAGCGCAGGGTACAGGGGGCCCAATGAAAAACTGTTTTTT	CASSAGYRGPNEKLFF	TRBD1	TRBV5-1	-	TRBJ1-4
TGCGCCAGCAGCCCCCCGAGGGGGGCAGATACGCAGTATTTT	CASSPPRGADTQYF	-	TRBV5-1	-	TRBJ2-3
TGTGCCAGCTCACCAAATCCGGAGGGGGCTTATGGCTACACCTTC	CASSPNPEGAYGYTF	TRBD1	TRBV18	-	TRBJ1-2
TGTGCCAGCAGGGTGGGTGGAGGGCCCACCGGGGAGCTGTTTTTT	CASRVGGGPTGELFF	-	TRBV3-1/TRBV3-2	few	TRBJ2-2
TGTGCCAGCAGCTTGAACCAGGGGGGTAATTCACCCCTCCACTTT	CASSLNQGGNSPLHF	TRBD1	TRBV5-4	-	TRBJ1-6
TGTGCCAGCAGGGATCCAATTGAGCAGTTCTTC	CASRDPIEQFF	-	TRBV2	-	TRBJ2-1
TGTGCCTGGAGTGAAGTACCGAACACCGGGGAGCTGTTTTTT	CAWSEVPNTGELFF	-	TRBV30	-	TRBJ2-2
TGTGCCAGCAGTTTATGGGGACAGGGGGCGAGCGGGGAGCTGTTTTTT	CASSLWGQGASGELFF	TRBD1	TRBV28	-	TRBJ2-2
TGTGCCAGCTCGCCAAAATGGGACGGCCGATACACCTTC	CASSPKWDGRYTF	-	TRBV18	-	TRBJ1-2
TGTGCCAGCAGCTTGGGAGGGAGCCCCCCTCATGGCTACACCTTC	CASSLGGSPPHGYTF	-	TRBV7-2	-	TRBJ1-2
TGTGCCAGCAGGGGTCTGACACCTGAGCAGTTCTTC	CASRGLTPEQFF	-	TRBV7-9	-	TRBJ2-1
TGTGCCAGCAGTGAAGGTCCAGGGCCCAACTACGAGCAGTACTTC	CASSEGPGPNYEQYF	-	TRBV2	-	TRBJ2-7
TGTGCCTGGAGTGTATCGGGAGACTCACCCCTCCACTTT	CAWSVSGDSPLHF	-	TRBV30	-	TRBJ1-6
TGTGCCAGCAGTTTCTATGGCTACACCTTC	CASSFYGYTF	-	TRBV12-3/TRBV12-4	-	TRBJ1-2
TGTGCCAGCAGCCAATGGACTAGTCGGAGGGATGCGCAGTATTTT	CASSQWTSRRDAQYF	TRBD2	TRBV3-1/TRBV3-2	-	TRBJ2-3
TGTGCCAGCAGCCCAACCGCCTACGAGCAGTACTTC	CASSPTAYEQYF	-	TRBV7-2	-	TRBJ2-7
TGCGCCAGCAGCCGCGGGGTAGTCGGCTATGGCTACACCTTC	CASSRGVVGYGYTF	-	TRBV5-1	-	TRBJ1-2
TGTGCCAGTAGTAGGACAGGGGCAGGGAATCAGCCCCAGCATTTT	CASSRTGAGNQPQHF	TRBD1	TRBV19	-	TRBJ1-5
TGTGCCAGCAGTGTCGGTCAGACAGGTAGCGATGAGCAGTTCTTC	CASSVGQTGSDEQFF	-	TRBV6-4	-	TRBJ2-1
TGTGCCAGCAGCCCCTGGGTCGTCACAGATACGCAGTATTTT	CASSPWVVTDTQYF	-	TRBV2	-	TRBJ2-3